This passage covers 28 T cell receptor beta chains from one sample sequenced in a study of blood T cell repertoires in COVID-19. Measured with immunoSEQ multiplex PCR; TCRdb has only the in-frame clones, and not every one. Here the sample spans about 260,000 clones, just under 90% being singletons. Sequencing was performed on PBMCs or T cells enriched from blood (not recorded which). The origin of the receptors is a woman in her twenties or thirties with acute COVID-19.

This clone was recorded once. The chain carries TRBV28 and TRBJ1-2; D is possibly TRBD1 (5 bases). There are 14 residues in the CDR3. The V end lost 6 bases, the J end lost 7 bases, and 18 bases lay between the germline ends. Germline lookup yields CDR1 MDHEN and CDR2 SYDVKM. The CDR3 here is CASSPAGRAAGYTF. Here the CDR3 DNA reads TGTGCCAGCAGCCCAGCCGGCAGGGCCGCTGGCTACACCTTC.

The chain has TRBV28 and TRBJ2-7; 8 positions match TRBD2. Trimming removed 3 bases from V and 4 bases from J; junction bases left unmatched: 11. Germline V gene lookup returns CDR1 MDHEN and CDR2 SYDVKM. CDR3 length equals 16 residues. The CDR3 coding sequence is TGTGCCAGCAGTTTCTGGGAGGCGAGCGGGAGTTACGAGCAGTACTTC. Translating it yields CASSFWEASGSYEQYF.

The chain has TRBV28 and TRBJ1-2; 9 positions match TRBD1. This CDR3 comprises 15 residues. Trimming removed 4 bases from V and 4 bases from J; junction bases left unmatched: 7. In germline, CDR1 is MDHEN, CDR2 SYDVKM. In DNA, the CDR3 is TGTGCCAGCAGTTCCACAGGGGGCGCTAGCTATGGCTACACCTTC. Translation: CASSSTGGASYGYTF.

About this clone itself: Different DNA sequences within this sample yield the same CDR3. This chain links TRBV5-1 with TRBJ1-1; possibly TRBD1 for D (5 bases). This CDR3 spans 13 amino acids. V dropped 0 bases and J dropped 4 bases, with 7 bases sitting between them. From germline, CDR1 is SGHRS and CDR2 YFSETQ. The CDR3 spells CASSLDRGTEAFF. The CDR3 nucleotides read TGCGCCAGCAGCTTGGATAGGGGCACTGAAGCTTTCTTT.

The rearrangement joins TRBV7-9 to TRBJ2-1, with TRBD2 matching over 13 bases. V was clipped by 2 bases and J by 5 bases; unmatched bases: 9. The CDR3 is made up of 18 amino acids. Germline-derived CDR1 and CDR2 are SEHNR and FQNEAQ (reference sequence). CDR3 nucleotide sequence: TGTGCCAGCAGCTTACAGACTAGCGGGAGGCCGAATGACAATGAGCAGTTCTTC. It translates to CASSLQTSGRPNDNEQFF. Looking up the rest from reference TRBV7-9 and TRBJ2-1 gives the full variable domain: DTGVSQNPRHKITKRGQNVTFRCDPISEHNRLYWYRQTLGQGPEFLTYFQNEAQLEKSRLLSDRFSAERPKGSFSTLEIQRTEQGDSAMYLCASSLQTSGRPNDNEQFFGPGTRLTVL.

The chain couples TRBV21-1 to TRBJ1-1. TRBV21-1 is assigned pseudogene status. The CDR3 is 13 residues long. CDR3 sequence: CAGPCGGEAEAFF. The CDR3 nucleotides read TGTGCCGGACCGTGCGGGGGGGAAGCTGAAGCTTTCTTT.

V and J are TRBV12-3 or TRBV12-4 and TRBJ2-5, with 9 bases aligning to TRBD1. The CDR3 extends over 13 amino acids. Germline trimming cut 5 bases from V and 12 bases from J; bases unmatched to any gene: 10. The CDR3 bases are TGTGCCAGCAGTCCTCCGGGACAGGGTTCAGAGTACTTC. This gives the protein CASSPPGQGSEYF.

V usage is TRBV5-5 and J usage is TRBJ2-1; possibly TRBD2 for D (5 bases). The CDR3 runs to 13 residues. The V and J ends lost 6 bases and 7 bases respectively, with 14 bases between them. Germline V gene lookup returns CDR1 SGHKS and CDR2 YYEKEE (reference sequence). The CDR3, as DNA: TGTGCCAGCAACTCGGGGTGGGAGAATGAGCAGTTCTTC. Translation: CASNSGWENEQFF.

V gene TRBV7-2 combines with J gene TRBJ2-1; D uncertain. CDR1 is SGHTA, CDR2 FQGNSA, per germline. V shed 2 bases and J shed 8 bases, with 10 bases lying between them. The CDR3 spans 13 residues. The CDR3 coding sequence is TGTGCCAGCAGCTTATGGAGCGAAGATGAGCAGTTCTTC. Its protein is CASSLWSEDEQFF. Full variable domain (missing parts from reference TRBV7-2 and TRBJ2-1): GAGVSQSPSNKVTEKGKDVELRCDPISGHTALYWYRQSLGQGLEFLIYFQGNSAPDKSGLPSDRFSAERTGGSVSTLTIQRTQQEDSAVYLCASSLWSEDEQFFGPGTRLTVL.

The gene calls are TRBV21-1 and TRBJ1-3. TRBV21-1 corresponds to a pseudogene. This CDR3 has 18 amino acids. The CDR3 bases are TGTGCCAGCAGCAAAGATTCGGGGAACCCTCCCGGAGGAAACACCATATATTTT. The encoded protein is CASSKDSGNPPGGNTIYF.

The chain joins TRBV7-2 to TRBJ2-7, with TRBD2 matching 13 bases. V shed 4 bases and J 1 base; nucleotides not matched to a gene: 7. The CDR3 sequence is 17 residues long. Germline V gives CDR1 SGHTA, CDR2 FQGNSA. The CDR3 coding sequence is TGTGCCAGCAGCTCGCCCCCGGGACTAGCGGGGTCCTACGAGCAGTACTTC. It is translated as CASSSPPGLAGSYEQYF. Full variable domain (missing parts from reference TRBV7-2 and TRBJ2-7): GAGVSQSPSNKVTEKGKDVELRCDPISGHTALYWYRQSLGQGLEFLIYFQGNSAPDKSGLPSDRFSAERTGGSVSTLTIQRTQQEDSAVYLCASSSPPGLAGSYEQYFGPGTRLTVT.

The CDR3 loop is CASSLTEGAFF. CDR3 in DNA: TGTGCCAGCAGCTTGACCGAGGGAGCTTTCTTT. The chain uses TRBV7-9 and TRBJ1-1; D unresolved. This CDR3 has 11 residues. In germline, CDR1 is SEHNR, CDR2 FQNEAQ (reference sequence). V gave up 3 bases and J gave up 10 bases, with 9 bases separating them. The variable domain in full, completed from reference TRBV7-9 and TRBJ1-1, reads DTGVSQNPRHKITKRGQNVTFRCDPISEHNRLYWYRQTLGQGPEFLTYFQNEAQLEKSRLLSDRFSAERPKGSFSTLEIQRTEQGDSAMYLCASSLTEGAFFGQGTRLTVV.

The V call is TRBV28, the J call TRBJ1-6, with 7 bases lining up with TRBD1. The CDR3 runs 15 residues. Trimming took 6 bases from V and 10 from J; bases not matched to a gene: 12. The germline V gene encodes CDR1 MDHEN and CDR2 SYDVKM. CDR3 DNA sequence: TGTGCCAGCAGAACCGACTGGCAGGGGGAATCACCCCTCCACTTT. Its protein product is CASRTDWQGESPLHF.

The chain has TRBV12-3 or TRBV12-4 and TRBJ1-2, with D perhaps TRBD1 (6 bases). This CDR3 spans 12 amino acids. Deletions cut 5 bases from V and 5 bases from J, with 9 bases between. The CDR3 coding sequence is TGTGCCAGCAGTCCAGGGGAATATGGCTACACCTTC. Translating it yields CASSPGEYGYTF.

The gene calls are TRBV27 and TRBJ1-6, with a tentative D call TRBD1 (6 bases). CDR3 length: 12 residues. The germline CDR1 and CDR2 sequences are MNHEY and SMNVEV (reference sequence). Deletions cut 5 bases from V and 12 bases from J, with 11 bases between. The DNA of the CDR3 is TGTGCCAGCAGTACGGGGACAAGACCCCTCCACTTT. Translation: CASSTGTRPLHF.

The rearrangement links TRBV5-4 to TRBJ1-6; tentative D call: TRBD1 (6 bases). Trimming removed 4 bases at V and 5 bases at J, with 13 bases between. The CDR3 contains 15 residues. The germline gives CDR1 SGHNT, CDR2 YYREEE (reference sequence). CDR3: CASSLQGPNNSPLHF. The CDR3 DNA reads TGTGCCAGCAGCCTTCAGGGGCCCAATAATTCACCCCTCCACTTT.

This clone was found once. J is TRBJ1-2 and V is TRBV13; 8 bases are a match to TRBD1. This CDR3 is 16 amino acids long. V lost 3 bases, J lost 2 bases, and 8 bases stayed unmatched. Germline CDR1 is PRHDT and CDR2 is FYEKMQ (reference sequence). CDR3 bases: TGTGCCAGCAGCTTGGGTCAAAGGGACAGGAACTATGGCTACACCTTC. Protein sequence: CASSLGQRDRNYGYTF. Full variable domain (rest looked up from reference TRBV13 and TRBJ1-2): AAGVIQSPRHLIKEKRETATLKCYPIPRHDTVYWYQQGPGQDPQFLISFYEKMQSDKGSIPDRFSAQQFSDYHSELNMSSLELGDSALYFCASSLGQRDRNYGYTFGSGTRLTVV.

This chain connects TRBV6-2 or TRBV6-3 to TRBJ2-3; D possibly corresponds to TRBD2 (5 bases). V lost 2 bases to trimming and J lost 6 bases, with 15 bases between them. Germline V gene data show CDR1 as MNHEY and CDR2 as SVGEGT. CDR3 size: 15 residues. DNA of the CDR3: TGTGCCAGCAGTTACCCGTCGGACTCCGGGGATACGCAGTATTTT. This encodes CASSYPSDSGDTQYF.

The chain uses TRBV19 and TRBJ1-4; possibly TRBD1 for D (6 bases). Germline lookup yields CDR1 LNHDA and CDR2 SQIVND (reference sequence). The CDR3 runs 14 residues. V was trimmed by 1 base and J by 5 bases, leaving 8 bases between them. The CDR3 region has the DNA TGTGCCAGTAGTATAGGGACAGAAAATGAAAAACTGTTTTTT. Its translation is CASSIGTENEKLFF.

This clone was seen a few times. This chain joins TRBV19 and TRBJ2-5, with D maybe TRBD1 (6 bases). Trimming removed 4 bases from V and 6 bases from J, with 12 bases in between. The CDR3 is 13 residues long. Germline loops: CDR1 LNHDA, CDR2 SQIVND (reference sequence). CDR3 sequence (DNA): TGTGCCAGTAGTACGCAGGGGAGCCAGACCCAGTACTTC. This sequence encodes CASSTQGSQTQYF.

The chain has TRBV18 and TRBJ1-2, with unresolved D. The germline CDR1 and CDR2 sequences are KGHSH and LQKENI. V shed 5 bases and J shed 4 bases, with 17 bases lying between them. CDR3 size: 15 residues. The CDR3 spells CASSTGHTLTYGYTF. The CDR3 DNA is TGTGCCAGCTCAACTGGGCATACCCTTACCTATGGCTACACCTTC.

The chain links TRBV11-2 to TRBJ2-3; tentative D call: TRBD1 (6 bases). The ends were cut back, 2 bases at V and 2 bases at J, with 8 bases in the middle. The CDR3 runs 14 residues. Germline CDR1 and CDR2: SGHAT and FQNNGV. CDR3: CASSLRQVTDTQYF. CDR3 sequence (DNA): TGTGCCAGCAGCTTAAGACAGGTCACAGATACGCAGTATTTT.

The chain couples TRBV3-1 (or the pseudogene TRBV3-2) to TRBJ1-4; D might be TRBD1 (5 bases). This CDR3 is built from 13 residues. Germline V gene sequence: CDR1 LGHDT, CDR2 YNNKEL (reference sequence). V was cut by 3 bases and J by 4 bases, with 6 bases left in between. The CDR3 spells CASSQQGNEKLFF. CDR3 sequence (DNA): TGTGCCAGCAGCCAGCAGGGTAATGAAAAACTGTTTTTT.

V and J are TRBV25-1 and TRBJ2-7; tentatively, D is TRBD2 (5 bases). The germline V and J ends were trimmed by 4 bases and 8 bases, with 15 bases remaining between them. Looked up from germline, CDR1 is MGHDK and CDR2 is SYGVNS. The CDR3 totals 13 residues. Written as DNA, the CDR3 is TGTGCCAGCAGTGGTTTGTCAAGCGGTAAGCAGTACTTC. Its translation: CASSGLSSGKQYF.

The rearrangement joins TRBV5-1 to TRBJ2-5, with 13 bases matching TRBD2. The CDR3 spans 15 residues. The germline CDR1 and CDR2 sequences are SGHRS and YFSETQ. Germline trimming cut 4 bases from V and 1 base from J; bases unmatched to any gene: 1. CDR3 coding DNA: TGCGCCAGCAGCGGGACTAGCGGGACCCAAGAGACCCAGTACTTC. Its protein product is CASSGTSGTQETQYF.

The V and J genes are TRBV28 and TRBJ1-3; TRBD1 agrees at 7 bases. There are 18 residues in the CDR3. J lost 2 bases, V lost 5 bases, and 15 bases had no gene match. CDR1 and CDR2 (germline): MDHEN, SYDVKM. The CDR3 loop is CASSLGPVTGYPGNTIYF. CDR3 sequence (DNA): TGTGCCAGCAGTCTAGGACCTGTGACAGGGTATCCTGGAAACACCATATATTTT.

The chain joins TRBV3-1 (or the pseudogene TRBV3-2) to TRBJ2-5; 9 nucleotides match TRBD2. In germline, CDR1 is LGHDT, CDR2 YNNKEL (reference sequence). Trimming removed 0 bases from V and 5 bases from J; junction bases left unmatched: 13. The CDR3 length is 18 residues. The CDR3 DNA sequence: TGTGCCAGCAGCCAAGATCGGTTTCGCGGGAGGGCCACTGAGACCCAGTACTTC. Protein sequence: CASSQDRFRGRATETQYF.

J is TRBJ2-7 and V is TRBV19; 8 bases are a match to TRBD1. Germline CDR1 is LNHDA and CDR2 is SQIVND (reference sequence). The V gene end was trimmed by 9 bases and the J gene end by 5 bases; junction bases not matched to a gene: 15. The CDR3 runs 15 residues. CDR3 nucleotides: TGTGCCAGCAACGGACAGGGACAGGCCGAGAACGAGCAGTACTTC. Its protein product is CASNGQGQAENEQYF.